This entry concerns a single T cell receptor beta chain. What antigen it recognizes has not been identified. Base qualities are missing; no much larger clone stands one base away. These data originate in a study of human thymus T cells (dated by TCRdb to the early 2020s). About the investigation overall: The study described the TCR alpha and beta repertoires in fewer than 10 infant thymus samples and four matching peripheral blood samples. Donor ages ranging from about 7 to 250 days were recorded, and several male and two female infants were included in the cohort.

The immunoSEQ multiplex PCR assay was used to amplify the TCRB and TCRAD loci from a standardized quantity of quality-controlled genomic DNA. The amplicons covered the V(D)J region and were long enough to include the CDR3 and to identify the V and J genes. Through the commercial immunoSEQ service, the amplicons were sequenced on an Illumina platform. The authors' pipeline ran thus. Corrections for primer bias and sequencing errors followed previously described methods, while TCRAD and TCRB definitions were based on the IMGT database. immunoSEQ Analyzer 3.0 and VDJTools were used for repertoire analysis, which covered basic statistics, V/J segment usage, diversity estimates, rarefaction and pairwise overlap. To estimate diversity, the Chao1, ChaoE, Efron-Thisted, Shannon and inverse Simpson indices were applied, and diversity was also estimated on datasets down-sampled to the smallest sample. Repertoire overlap was determined by strict matching of CDR3 nucleotide sequence, V gene and J gene, and Jaccard-based multidimensional scaling clustering was applied. TCRdb took this table from immuneACCESS and kept in-frame rearrangements with V and J called. Such tables lack part of the clones; where checked against another copy, unresolved V genes explain under half of the gap, and the rest is unexplained. That table supplies the V and J calls and clone size; D and trimming were determined from the DNA. The sample contains roughly 120,000 clones, 90% to 95% of them found a single time. The biggest ten clones account for roughly 0.024% of the sample.

The CDR3 holds 18 amino acids from the cysteine to the phenylalanine. The DNA shown is the 54-base CDR3, in frame from base 1. Taken from the germline V gene, the CDR1 and CDR2 loops are SGHDN and FVKESK. Unmatched junction bases come to 8, with V trimmed by 3 bases and J by 4 bases. The thymus tissue came from surgical resects taken out during corrective cardiac surgery. Immunologically healthy infants undergoing open corrective cardiac surgery for congenital heart defects in Finland were used as donors. After being mechanically released from the tissue, thymocytes were kept at -70 degrees C in pellets of roughly 10-30 million cells. A QIAsymphony instrument was used to extract genomic DNA from the frozen cell pellets. Overall study results and their limits: On average, thymus samples yielded 750,000 to 1,000,000 unique TCRB clonotypes, whereas blood samples yielded about 80,000. Highly overlapping thymic TCR repertoires among unrelated individuals were reported in the related research. Usage of V and J gene segments appeared to be biased in both the thymic and the peripheral blood repertoires.

The V gene is TRBV14 and the J gene is TRBJ2-5, and TRBD2 matches 16 of the central bases. The receptor was derived from a boy younger than two with a congenital heart defect but otherwise immunologically healthy. What was sequenced was thymus tissue. Here the CDR3 is given as CASSQLGTSGGAGETQYF. The sequence in DNA is TGTGCCAGCAGCCAGCTCGGGACTAGCGGGGGGGCCGGAGAGACCCAGTACTTC.